What follows are 27 T cell receptor beta chains derived from one specimen sequenced in a study of shared clonotypes between healthy human individuals. Produced via immunoSEQ multiplex PCR; TCRdb's table is partial and in-frame only. Here the sample spans roughly 2.2 million clones, over 90% being singletons. The sample consisted of naive CD4+ T cells from PBMCs. As for subset: CD45RA+ positively selected. The source is a young man in good health. Some clones in this sample may be carry-over from other donors' samples.

The J gene is TRBJ2-2, the V gene TRBV25-1, with 8 bases that match TRBD2. Unmatched junction bases numbered 2, after V lost 6 bases and J lost 2 bases. The V gene's germline CDR1 is MGHDK and CDR2 SYGVNS. The CDR3 is 14 amino acids. The CDR3 reads CASSLAGNTGELFF. CDR3 bases: TGTGCCAGCAGCCTAGCGGGTAACACCGGGGAGCTGTTTTTT.

The V and J genes are TRBV5-4 and TRBJ2-5; D unresolved. CDR1 and CDR2 (germline): SGHNT, YYREEE (reference sequence). V was clipped by 3 bases and J by 1 base, with 13 bases between them. This CDR3 is 15 amino acids long. CDR3: CASSWGGRPQETQYF. CDR3 bases: TGTGCCAGCAGCTGGGGTGGGCGGCCCCAAGAGACCCAGTACTTC.

About this clone: Other DNA sequences in the same sample also yield this CDR3. This rearrangement joins TRBV28 to TRBJ1-1; D may be TRBD1 (5 bases). Trimming removed 2 bases from V and 5 bases from J, with 6 bases in between. Germline CDR1 MDHEN, CDR2 SYDVKM. The CDR3 has 12 amino acids. CDR3 residues: CASSLQGTEAFF. CDR3 DNA: TGTGCCAGCAGTTTACAGGGAACTGAAGCTTTCTTT.

The chain recombines TRBV4-1 with TRBJ1-2; D call uncertain. CDR3 length equals 14 residues. The germline V gene has CDR1 MGHRA and CDR2 YSYEKL. Trimming stripped 6 bases from V and 4 bases from J, with 15 bases between. The CDR3 DNA sequence: TGCGCCAGCAGGTCGCCGGGTGCCGGCTATGGCTACACCTTC. Translated: CASRSPGAGYGYTF.

The V call is TRBV18, the J call TRBJ1-4; 9 bases fit TRBD1. Germline V lookup: CDR1 KGHSH, CDR2 LQKENI. The J segment lost 6 bases and the V segment lost 2 bases, leaving 10 bases of the junction unmatched. The CDR3 spans 17 residues. The CDR3 coding sequence is TGTGCCAGCTCACCAGGGTTCGGGACAGGGCCGCATGAAAAACTGTTTTTT. It specifies CASSPGFGTGPHEKLFF.

The chain is built from TRBV9 and TRBJ2-7; D gene uncertain. CDR3 length: 13 residues. CDR1 is SGDLS and CDR2 is YYNGEE in the germline V gene. Trimming pared 4 bases from V and 6 bases from J, leaving 14 bases between. The CDR3 protein is CASSPQSRSEQYF. CDR3 DNA sequence: TGTGCCAGCAGCCCGCAAAGTCGGTCCGAGCAGTACTTC.

The genes are TRBV18 and TRBJ1-2; TRBD1 aligns across 7 bases. After removal of 2 bases from V and 5 bases from J, the junction contained 5 bases not matched to a gene. The V gene's germline CDR1 is KGHSH and CDR2 LQKENI. The CDR3 runs to 14 residues. CDR3 DNA: TGTGCCAGCTCACCAAACCGACAGGGATATGGCTACACCTTC. As protein: CASSPNRQGYGYTF.

This clone was observed a handful of times. The V gene is TRBV9, the J gene TRBJ1-4; no definite D call. The CDR3 runs to 14 residues. Trimming took 4 bases from V and 8 from J, leaving 15 bases between them. CDR1 SGDLS and CDR2 YYNGEE come from the germline V gene. This CDR3 reads CASSPRPLREKLFF. The CDR3, as DNA: TGTGCCAGCAGCCCCCGTCCCCTGCGCGAAAAACTGTTTTTT.

The chain employs TRBV2 and TRBJ2-7; 7 bases fit TRBD2. Germline assignment: CDR1 SNHLY and CDR2 FYNNEI. CDR3 length equals 15 residues. Germline trimming cut 6 bases from V and 2 bases from J; bases unmatched to any gene: 10. The DNA of the CDR3 is TGTGCCAGCAGCCAAAGCCGGACTAGAACCTACGAGCAGTACTTC. Residues: CASSQSRTRTYEQYF.

The chain employs TRBV5-4 and TRBJ2-5; D remains unclear. Germline V CDR1 and CDR2: SGHNT, YYREEE (reference sequence). Between the trimmed V and J ends, which lost 3 bases and 5 bases, there was a span of 14 bases. The CDR3 is 14 residues long. CDR3 residues: CASSSFYLAETQYF. As DNA, the CDR3 is TGTGCCAGCAGCTCCTTCTACTTGGCGGAGACCCAGTACTTC.

This clone was detected only a few times. This rearrangement joins TRBV18 to TRBJ1-1; no clear D gene. The CDR3 has 11 residues. V was clipped by 3 bases and J by 10 bases, with 9 bases between them. Germline V gene lookup returns CDR1 KGHSH and CDR2 LQKENI. Here the CDR3 reads CASSPSAGAFF. DNA for the CDR3: TGTGCCAGCTCACCTTCGGCGGGAGCTTTCTTT.

The chain carries TRBV28 and TRBJ1-3; no firm D call. The CDR3 totals 17 residues. With 5 bases removed from V and 0 bases from J, the gap between germline ends came to 17 bases. Germline V CDR1 and CDR2: MDHEN, SYDVKM. The DNA of the CDR3 is TGTGCCAGCAGTCAGACGAGACATACGGGCTCTGGAAACACCATATATTTT. This translates into CASSQTRHTGSGNTIYF.

This chain uses TRBV11-2 with TRBJ1-2; no reliable D call. CDR3 length: 12 residues. The germline CDR1 and CDR2 sequences are SGHAT and FQNNGV. Deletions cut 4 bases from V and 4 bases from J, with 7 bases between. CDR3 bases: TGTGCCAGCAGCTCGACCGCCTATGGCTACACCTTC. Translation: CASSSTAYGYTF.

This chain links TRBV5-8 with TRBJ2-7; the D gene is possibly TRBD1 (5 bases). Germline CDR1 SGHTS, CDR2 YDEGEE. With 0 bases removed from V and 3 bases from J, the gap between germline ends came to 13 bases. The CDR3 sequence is 15 residues long. CDR3 sequence reads: CASSLGAGWGYEQYF. DNA for the CDR3: TGTGCCAGCAGCTTGGGGGCAGGGTGGGGCTACGAGCAGTACTTC.

The rearrangement uses TRBV6-1 and TRBJ2-2; D gene unclear. Trimming took off 7 bases at V and 2 bases at J, with 8 bases between the two ends. CDR1 MNHNS and CDR2 SASEGT come from the germline V gene. The CDR3 length is 13 residues. CDR3 DNA: TGTGCCAGCATTAGCACTAACACCGGGGAGCTGTTTTTT. Its translation: CASISTNTGELFF.

V gene TRBV19 combines with J gene TRBJ1-2; D is undetermined. This CDR3 contains 14 residues. The germline V gene has CDR1 LNHDA and CDR2 SQIVND (reference sequence). V was pared by 3 bases and J by 3 bases, with 11 bases between. The CDR3 coding sequence is TGTGCCAGTAGTATCGGGCAGTCCCACTATGGCTACACCTTC. Protein: CASSIGQSHYGYTF.

The chain employs TRBV19 and TRBJ2-2; no clear D. Germline-derived CDR1 and CDR2 are LNHDA and SQIVND (reference sequence). This CDR3 has 14 amino acids. V shed 3 bases and J shed 1 base, with 6 bases lying between them. The CDR3 loop reads CASSIYQNTGELFF. The CDR3 coding sequence is TGTGCCAGTAGTATTTACCAGAACACCGGGGAGCTGTTTTTT.

The chain recombines TRBV5-6 with TRBJ2-2, with TRBD1 identical over 9 bases. In germline, CDR1 is SGHDT, CDR2 YYEEEE. V shed 3 bases and J 10 bases; nucleotides not matched to a gene: 22. The CDR3 has 19 residues. CDR3: CASSSYGVPGTGMSSELFF. CDR3 coding DNA: TGTGCCAGCAGCTCGTATGGGGTGCCCGGGACAGGGATGAGCTCGGAGCTGTTTTTT.

Details on this clone: Just one base apart from a much larger clone, this may be a read error. The same CDR3 can be traced to other DNA sequences in this sample. The CDR3, as DNA: TGTGCCAGCAGCTTAGCGGGGGAGACCCAGTACTTC. Protein: CASSLAGETQYF. The chain joins TRBV7-6 to TRBJ2-5; D is ambiguous. Germline V gene data show CDR1 as SGHVS and CDR2 as FNYEAQ. The CDR3 covers 12 residues. Trimming took 0 bases from V and 5 from J, leaving 4 bases between them.

In its sample, this clone was seen a few times. As DNA, the CDR3 is TGTGCCAGCAGTGGACCCATGAACACTGAAGCTTTCTTT. Translated, it gives CASSGPMNTEAFF. This chain uses TRBV6-1 with TRBJ1-1; D not resolved. V gave up 4 bases and J gave up 0 bases, with 6 bases separating them. The CDR3 has 13 residues. Germline CDR1 and CDR2: MNHNS and SASEGT.

This sequence joins TRBV28 and TRBJ1-5; D remains ambiguous. Per the germline V gene, CDR1 is MDHEN and CDR2 is SYDVKM. The germline V and J ends were trimmed by 6 bases and 0 bases, with 12 bases remaining between them. CDR3 size: 15 residues. The CDR3 DNA sequence: TGTGCCAGCAGGAGGAGGTCTATTAGCAATCAGCCCCAGCATTTT. Its translation is CASRRRSISNQPQHF. The full variable domain, completed using reference TRBV28 and TRBJ1-5, is DVKVTQSSRYLVKRTGEKVFLECVQDMDHENMFWYRQDPGLGLRLIYFSYDVKMKEKGDIPEGYSVSREKKERFSLILESASTNQTSMYLCASRRRSISNQPQHFGDGTRLSIL.

The chain recombines TRBV5-4 with TRBJ1-6, with D perhaps matching TRBD1 (6 bases). Germline lookup yields CDR1 SGHNT and CDR2 YYREEE (reference sequence). The CDR3 totals 14 residues. Trimming cost V 4 bases and J 5 bases, with 10 bases left between them. CDR3 sequence (DNA): TGTGCCAGCAGCCCGTACAGGGATAATTCACCCCTCCACTTT. Translating gives CASSPYRDNSPLHF.

This chain links TRBV28 with TRBJ1-2; 9 nucleotides match TRBD1. Germline V CDR1 and CDR2: MDHEN, SYDVKM. The CDR3 extends over 17 amino acids. V lost 5 bases, J lost 2 bases, and 12 bases stayed unmatched. CDR3 sequence reads: CASSRTQQGAANYGYTF. CDR3 coding DNA: TGTGCCAGCAGTCGCACTCAACAGGGGGCGGCGAACTATGGCTACACCTTC.

The CDR3 DNA is TGTGCCAGCCGGCGGAATGAAGCGAACACCGGGGAGCTGTTTTTT. It specifies CASRRNEANTGELFF. The rearrangement joins TRBV6-1 to TRBJ2-2, with unresolved D. Germline V lookup: CDR1 MNHNS, CDR2 SASEGT. This CDR3 region has 15 residues. V lost 8 bases and J lost 0, with 13 bases in between.

About this clone itself: Other DNA sequences of this sample code for an identical CDR3. The rearrangement joins TRBV5-1 to TRBJ1-3; 7 bases line up with TRBD1. Germline V gene sequence: CDR1 SGHRS, CDR2 YFSETQ. This CDR3 region has 15 residues. V was pared by 2 bases and J by 0 bases, with 2 bases of the junction left unmatched. The CDR3 region has the DNA TGCGCCAGCAGCTTTGGACAGGTCTCTGGAAACACCATATATTTT. Encoded protein: CASSFGQVSGNTIYF.

Points on this clone: Other DNA sequences in this sample translate to the same CDR3. The chain links TRBV7-2 to TRBJ2-7; 8 nucleotides align to TRBD1. Looked up from germline, CDR1 is SGHTA and CDR2 is FQGNSA. V gave up 3 bases and J gave up 0 bases; unmatched junction bases: 4. The CDR3 length is 15 residues. Here the CDR3 reads CASSFRQGSSYEQYF. Here the CDR3 DNA reads TGTGCCAGCAGCTTCCGACAGGGGAGCTCCTACGAGCAGTACTTC.

Here the CDR3 DNA reads TGTGCCAGCAGCTTGGGTACGGGGGCTCAAGGGCAGTACACCTTC. It encodes CASSLGTGAQGQYTF. V and J are TRBV11-2 and TRBJ1-2; perhaps TRBD1 as D (6 bases). Trimming took 3 bases from V and 11 from J, leaving 22 bases between them. The CDR3 sequence is 15 residues long. Germline V lookup: CDR1 SGHAT, CDR2 FQNNGV.